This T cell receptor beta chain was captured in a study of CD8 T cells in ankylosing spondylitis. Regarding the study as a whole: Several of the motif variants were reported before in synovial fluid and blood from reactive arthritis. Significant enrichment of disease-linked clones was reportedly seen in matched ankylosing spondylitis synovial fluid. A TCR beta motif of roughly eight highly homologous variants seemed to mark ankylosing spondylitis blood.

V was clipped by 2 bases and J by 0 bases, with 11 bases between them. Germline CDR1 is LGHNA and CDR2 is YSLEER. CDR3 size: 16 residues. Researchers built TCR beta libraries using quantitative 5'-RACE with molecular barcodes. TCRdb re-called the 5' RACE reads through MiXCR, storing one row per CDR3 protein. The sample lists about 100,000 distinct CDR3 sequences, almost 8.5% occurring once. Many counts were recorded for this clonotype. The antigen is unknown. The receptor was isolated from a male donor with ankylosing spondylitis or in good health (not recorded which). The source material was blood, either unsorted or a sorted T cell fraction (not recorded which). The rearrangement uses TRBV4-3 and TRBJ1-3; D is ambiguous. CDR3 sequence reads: CASSQIDGSSGNTIYF. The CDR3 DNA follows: TGCGCCAGCAGCCAAATCGACGGATCCTCTGGAAACACCATATATTTT.